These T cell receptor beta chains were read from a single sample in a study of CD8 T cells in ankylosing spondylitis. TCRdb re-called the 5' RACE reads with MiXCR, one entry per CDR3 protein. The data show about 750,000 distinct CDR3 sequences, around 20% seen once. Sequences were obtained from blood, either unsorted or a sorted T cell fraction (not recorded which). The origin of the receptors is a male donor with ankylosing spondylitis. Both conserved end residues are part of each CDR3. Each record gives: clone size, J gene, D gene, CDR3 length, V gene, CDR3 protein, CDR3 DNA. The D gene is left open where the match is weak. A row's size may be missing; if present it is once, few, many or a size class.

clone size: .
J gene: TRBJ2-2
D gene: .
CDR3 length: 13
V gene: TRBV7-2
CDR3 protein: CASSYDTTGELFF
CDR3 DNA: TGTGCCAGCAGCTATGATACCACCGGGGAGCTGTTTTTT

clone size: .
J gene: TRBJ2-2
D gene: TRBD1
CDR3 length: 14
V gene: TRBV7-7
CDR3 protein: CASAGKGATGELFF
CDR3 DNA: TGTGCCAGCGCCGGGAAGGGGGCAACCGGGGAGCTGTTTTTT

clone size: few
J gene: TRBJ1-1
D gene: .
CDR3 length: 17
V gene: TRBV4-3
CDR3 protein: CASSQERWGTVNTEAFF
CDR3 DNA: TGCGCCAGCAGCCAAGAAAGGTGGGGTACCGTAAACACTGAAGCTTTCTTT

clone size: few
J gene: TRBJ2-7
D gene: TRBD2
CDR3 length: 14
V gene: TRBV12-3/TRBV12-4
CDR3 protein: CASSSGLAYNEQYF
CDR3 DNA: TGTGCCAGCAGTTCGGGACTAGCGTATAACGAGCAGTACTTC

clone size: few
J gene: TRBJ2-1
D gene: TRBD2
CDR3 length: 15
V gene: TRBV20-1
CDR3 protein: CSARDRLAYGNEQFF
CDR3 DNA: TGCAGTGCTAGAGATCGACTAGCCTACGGGAATGAGCAGTTCTTC

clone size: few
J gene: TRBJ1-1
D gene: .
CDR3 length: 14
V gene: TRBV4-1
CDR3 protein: CASSHLGGAPEAFF
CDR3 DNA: TGCGCCAGCAGCCATCTGGGTGGCGCCCCTGAAGCTTTCTTT

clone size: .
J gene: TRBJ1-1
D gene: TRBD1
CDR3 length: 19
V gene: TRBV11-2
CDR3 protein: CASRFMIGTGGPRGTEAFF
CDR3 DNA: TGTGCCAGCCGCTTCATGATTGGAACGGGGGGGCCCAGGGGGACTGAAGCTTTCTTT

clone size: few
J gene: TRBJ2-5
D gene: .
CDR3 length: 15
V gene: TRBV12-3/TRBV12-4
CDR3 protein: CASSLGGVQQETQYF
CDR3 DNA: TGTGCCAGCAGTTTAGGGGGGGTTCAACAAGAGACCCAGTACTTC

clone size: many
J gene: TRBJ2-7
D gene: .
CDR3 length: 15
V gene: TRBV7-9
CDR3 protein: CASSTDTRSSYEQYF
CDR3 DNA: TGTGCCAGCAGCACCGACACAAGAAGCTCCTACGAGCAGTACTTC

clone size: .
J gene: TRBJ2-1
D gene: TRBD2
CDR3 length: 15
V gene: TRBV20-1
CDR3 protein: CSAREEREDYYEQFF
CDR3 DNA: TGCAGTGCTAGAGAAGAGCGGGAGGACTACTATGAGCAGTTCTTC

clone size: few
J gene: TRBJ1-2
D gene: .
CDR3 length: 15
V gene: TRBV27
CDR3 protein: CASSLRGSDTYGYTF
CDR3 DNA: TGTGCCAGCAGTTTAAGGGGCTCGGACACGTATGGCTACACCTTC

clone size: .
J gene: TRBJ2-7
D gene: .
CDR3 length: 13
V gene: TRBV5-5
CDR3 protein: CASSYLGSYEQYF
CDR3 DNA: TGTGCCAGCAGCTACCTAGGCTCCTACGAGCAGTACTTC

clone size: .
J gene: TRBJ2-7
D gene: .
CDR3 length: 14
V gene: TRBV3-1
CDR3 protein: CASSQYGFGNEQYF
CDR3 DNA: TGTGCCAGCAGCCAATACGGGTTCGGGAACGAGCAGTACTTC

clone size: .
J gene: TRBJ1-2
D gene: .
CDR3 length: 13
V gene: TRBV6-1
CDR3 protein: CASKGLVDYGYTF
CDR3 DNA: TGTGCCAGCAAAGGGCTGGTCGACTATGGCTACACCTTC

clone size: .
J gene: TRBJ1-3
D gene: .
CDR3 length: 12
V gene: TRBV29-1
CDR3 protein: CSVRRNSDTIYF
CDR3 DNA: TGCAGCGTTAGGCGAAACTCAGACACCATATATTTT

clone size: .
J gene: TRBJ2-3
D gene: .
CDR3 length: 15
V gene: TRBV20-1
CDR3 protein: CSPYGFAGLTDTQYF
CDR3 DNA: TGCAGTCCATACGGTTTCGCGGGCCTCACAGATACGCAGTATTTT

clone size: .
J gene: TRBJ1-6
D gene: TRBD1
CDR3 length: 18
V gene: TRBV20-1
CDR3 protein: CSALDRGQLGSYNSPLHF
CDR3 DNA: TGCAGTGCGCTGGACAGGGGGCAATTAGGCTCCTATAATTCACCCCTCCACTTT

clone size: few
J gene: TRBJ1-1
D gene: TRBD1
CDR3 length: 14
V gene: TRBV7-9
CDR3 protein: CASSLKQGGTEAFF
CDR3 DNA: TGTGCCAGCAGCTTAAAGCAGGGGGGCACTGAAGCTTTCTTT

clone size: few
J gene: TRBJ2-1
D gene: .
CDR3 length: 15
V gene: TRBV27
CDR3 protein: CASSSGTLSYNEQFF
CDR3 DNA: TGTGCCAGCAGTTCCGGGACTCTTTCCTACAATGAGCAGTTCTTC

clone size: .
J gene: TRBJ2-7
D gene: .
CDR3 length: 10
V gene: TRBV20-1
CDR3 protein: CSARSGEQYF
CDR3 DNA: TGCAGTGCTAGGTCCGGGGAACAGTACTTC

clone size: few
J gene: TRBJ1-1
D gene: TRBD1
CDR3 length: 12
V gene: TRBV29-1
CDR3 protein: CSVVQGTTEAFF
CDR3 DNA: TGCAGCGTTGTACAGGGGACGACTGAAGCTTTCTTT

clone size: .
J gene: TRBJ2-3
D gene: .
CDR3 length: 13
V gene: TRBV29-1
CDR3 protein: CSAAGWYTDTQYF
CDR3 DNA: TGCAGCGCAGCGGGCTGGTACACAGATACGCAGTATTTT

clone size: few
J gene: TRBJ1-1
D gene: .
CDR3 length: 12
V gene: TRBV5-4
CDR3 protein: CASSNDGVRAFF
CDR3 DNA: TGTGCCAGCTCCAACGACGGGGTCAGGGCTTTCTTT

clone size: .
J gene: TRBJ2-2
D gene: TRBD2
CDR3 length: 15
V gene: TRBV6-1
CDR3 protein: CATRARLAGTGELFF
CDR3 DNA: TGTGCCACCCGAGCACGACTAGCGGGCACCGGGGAGCTGTTTTTT

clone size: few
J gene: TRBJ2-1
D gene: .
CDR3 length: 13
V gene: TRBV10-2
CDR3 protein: CATNKPTYNEQFF
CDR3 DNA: TGCGCCACCAACAAGCCTACCTACAATGAGCAGTTCTTC

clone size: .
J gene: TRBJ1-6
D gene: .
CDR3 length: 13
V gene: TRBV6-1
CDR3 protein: CASSPPGRSPLHF
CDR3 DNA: TGTGCCAGCAGTCCTCCGGGCCGATCACCCCTCCACTTT

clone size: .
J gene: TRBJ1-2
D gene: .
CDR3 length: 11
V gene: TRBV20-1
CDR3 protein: CSAPGEGGYTF
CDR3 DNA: TGCAGTGCCCCCGGAGAAGGTGGCTACACCTTC

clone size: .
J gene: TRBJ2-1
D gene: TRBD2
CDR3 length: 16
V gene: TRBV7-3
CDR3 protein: CASSQLAGENYNEQFF
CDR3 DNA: TGTGCCAGCAGCCAATTAGCGGGGGAGAACTACAATGAGCAGTTCTTC

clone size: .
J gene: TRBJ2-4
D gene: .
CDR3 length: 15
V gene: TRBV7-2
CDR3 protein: CASSLFGFGGNIQYF
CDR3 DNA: TGTGCCAGCAGCTTATTCGGATTCGGGGGAAACATTCAGTACTTC

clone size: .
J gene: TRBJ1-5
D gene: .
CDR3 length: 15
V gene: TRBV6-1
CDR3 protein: CASSDPGALSQPQHF
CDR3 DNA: TGTGCCAGCAGTGACCCGGGGGCGCTTTCGCAGCCCCAGCATTTT

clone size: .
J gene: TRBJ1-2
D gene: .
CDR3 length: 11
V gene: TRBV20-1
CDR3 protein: CSASRDSGYTF
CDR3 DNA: TGCAGTGCTAGTCGGGACTCTGGCTACACCTTC

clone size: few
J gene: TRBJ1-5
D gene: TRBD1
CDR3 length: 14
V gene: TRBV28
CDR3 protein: CASSPGGGTQPQHF
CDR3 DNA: TGTGCCAGCAGCCCAGGGGGGGGCACTCAGCCCCAGCATTTT